The rows below give T cell receptor beta chains drawn from one sample of a study of T-cell reconstitution after alpha-beta-depleted transplantation in children. TCRdb reprocessed the PCR reads via MiXCR and lists one record per CDR3 protein. The sample has hundreds of thousands of distinct CDR3 sequences; 16% are singletons. Sequenced material: PBMCs from the stem cell graft donor, taken from the stem cell graft. These receptors originate from a human donor who donated a stem cell graft to a child with acute myeloid leukemia. Each CDR3 is given with its conserved first and last residue. A D gene is named only where the DNA matches it firmly. A clone size is listed for some rows: how often the clone was seen (once, few, many), or a class if it is expanded.

J,size,V,D,DNA,CDR3
TRBJ2-3,few,TRBV9,TRBD2,TGTGCCAGCAGCACCTCCGGGACTAGCGGGGGGGGCACAGATACGCAGTATTTT,CASSTSGTSGGGTDTQYF
TRBJ1-1,few,TRBV5-1,-,TGCGCCAGCAGCTTGAGGGACACGAACACTGAAGCTTTCTTT,CASSLRDTNTEAFF
TRBJ1-1,-,TRBV7-9,-,TGTGCCAGCAGCTTAGCGGCCAGGGTTGGTGAAGCTTTCTTT,CASSLAARVGEAFF
TRBJ1-1,many,TRBV5-5,TRBD1,TGTGCCAGCAGCAGGGACAGGGATCCCACTGAAGCTTTCTTT,CASSRDRDPTEAFF
TRBJ2-3,many,TRBV29-1,-,TGCAGCGTCGCAGGGGTGAAGGGGGATACGCAGTATTTT,CSVAGVKGDTQYF
TRBJ2-3,-,TRBV5-8,TRBD1,TGTGCCAGCAGCCACTACAGGGGGCAGAGGGCAGATACGCAGTATTTT,CASSHYRGQRADTQYF
TRBJ2-5,-,TRBV12-3/TRBV12-4,-,TGTGCCAGCAGTTTTCGGCCCTTGGACGTCCAAGAGACCCAGTACTTC,CASSFRPLDVQETQYF
TRBJ2-3,many,TRBV24-1,-,TGTGCCACCAGTGCCTACACCGACGATACGCAGTATTTT,CATSAYTDDTQYF
TRBJ2-2,-,TRBV7-2,-,TGTGCCAGCAGCTTATTAGGCCCTGACACCGGGGAGCTGTTTTTT,CASSLLGPDTGELFF
TRBJ2-2,few,TRBV7-2,-,TGTGCCAGCACCTTAGTCCGGGGATCCGGGGAGCTGTTTTTT,CASTLVRGSGELFF
TRBJ2-3,many,TRBV24-1,TRBD2,TGTGCCACCAGTGAGGTAGCGGGGAAACGCGACACGCAGTATTTT,CATSEVAGKRDTQYF
TRBJ2-1,many,TRBV4-2,-,TGTGCCAGCAGCCAAGAACAGGGCCAATGGAATGAGCAGTTCTTC,CASSQEQGQWNEQFF
TRBJ2-7,many,TRBV5-4,-,TGTGCCAGCAGCTTGGTTCAGACGGGATCCTACGAGCAGTACTTC,CASSLVQTGSYEQYF
TRBJ1-3,many,TRBV4-3,-,TGCGCCAGCAGCCAAGGGTTGGCCTTCTCTGGAAACACCATATATTTT,CASSQGLAFSGNTIYF
TRBJ1-5,-,TRBV12-3/TRBV12-4,TRBD1,TGTGCCAGCAGTTGGGACAGGGGGGATCAGCCCCAGCATTTT,CASSWDRGDQPQHF
TRBJ1-5,few,TRBV5-1,-,TGCGCCAGCAGCTTGGCCGGGCCGCCTGACCAGCCCCAGCATTTT,CASSLAGPPDQPQHF
TRBJ1-3,-,TRBV2,-,TGTGCCAGCCTAGTTAACCTTGACAGCCGCTCTGGAAACACCATATATTTT,CASLVNLDSRSGNTIYF
TRBJ2-3,-,TRBV7-2,-,TGTGCCAGCAGCTCGATACGGAGCCTTGGCGCAGATACGCAGTATTTT,CASSSIRSLGADTQYF
TRBJ1-4,many,TRBV12-3/TRBV12-4,-,TGTGCCAGCAGTTTAAGCGTGCCTAATGAAAAACTGTTTTTT,CASSLSVPNEKLFF
TRBJ1-2,many,TRBV20-1,-,TGCAGTGCTAGTATCGGGGGCCGTGGCTACACCTTC,CSASIGGRGYTF
TRBJ2-7,many,TRBV6-2/TRBV6-3,-,TGTGCCAGCAGTTACGACCGATTCCCCTACGAGCAGTACTTC,CASSYDRFPYEQYF